This record concerns one T cell receptor beta chain sequence. Its antigen is currently unknown. Between the trimmed V and J ends, which lost 6 bases and 5 bases, there was a span of 16 bases. The CDR3 runs to 15 residues. Germline values: CDR1 MDHEN, CDR2 SYDVKM. The protocol was immunoSEQ multiplex PCR, while the TCRdb copy is restricted to in-frame clones and leaves out a portion. Among 62,000 or so clones, just under 85% were seen once, and the ten largest hold 3.7%. This record belongs to a study of OX40 agonist ivuxolimab in advanced cancers. Study information: Ivuxolimab, an antibody that agonizes OX40 (CD134), was administered to the patients. All patients had ivuxolimab intravenously every 2 weeks at 0.01 to 10 mg/kg. Study conclusions and caveats: In the 0.1-3.0 mg/kg groups, partial responders showed among the lowest expansion. In the expanded peripheral T cells, antigen specificity was never determined.

This specimen consisted of CD4+ or CD8+ T cells sorted from blood, obtained in a trial of the OX40 agonist ivuxolimab. The clonotype originates from an adult with an advanced solid tumor such as melanoma, head and neck, liver or kidney cancer. The rearrangement uses TRBV28 and TRBJ1-4; no firm D call. This CDR3 is CASSGLFWTNEKLFF. CDR3 sequence (DNA): TGTGCCAGCAGCGGTTTATTTTGGACCAATGAAAAACTGTTTTTT.